This entry lists 30 T cell receptor beta chains sequenced from one sample in a study of blood T cell repertoires in COVID-19. The assay was immunoSEQ multiplex PCR, and TCRdb's table has in-frame clones only and misses some. The table lists about 160,000 clones, around 80% of them singletons. Material: peripheral blood. The receptors here all came from an elderly woman with acute or convalescent COVID-19.

The chain employs TRBV6-6 and TRBJ2-1, with 7 bases lining up with TRBD2. The CDR3 is 15 amino acids. The junction had 15 bases not matched to a gene; V was cut back by 0 bases and J by 16 bases. Germline loops: CDR1 MNHNY, CDR2 SVGAGI (reference sequence). The CDR3: CASSYSKGAGSKGFF. The CDR3 DNA sequence: TGTGCCAGCAGTTACTCCAAAGGAGCGGGGTCAAAAGGCTTCTTC.

The chain has TRBV25-1 and TRBJ1-2; a weak D match, TRBD1 (5 bases). This CDR3 comprises 11 residues. V lost 8 bases and J lost 4, with 8 bases in between. Germline values: CDR1 MGHDK, CDR2 SYGVNS. CDR3 region: CASAQGYGYTF. For the CDR3, the DNA is TGTGCCAGCGCCCAGGGCTATGGCTACACCTTC.

This chain connects TRBV7-9 to TRBJ2-5; TRBD1 aligns across 8 bases. This CDR3 has 17 amino acids. The junction had 10 bases not matched to a gene; V was cut back by 4 bases and J by 0 bases. In germline, CDR1 is SEHNR, CDR2 FQNEAQ (reference sequence). The DNA of the CDR3 is TGTGCCAGCAGCTCACCGATAGGACAGGGCTACCAAGAGACCCAGTACTTC. Encoded protein: CASSSPIGQGYQETQYF.

This rearrangement joins TRBV5-1 to TRBJ2-2; TRBD1 aligns across 7 bases. There are 16 residues in the CDR3. Germline CDR1 reads SGHRS; CDR2 reads YFSETQ. V was clipped by 4 bases and J by 0 bases; unmatched bases: 6. CDR3 residues: CASSLQGSPNTGELFF. The CDR3 DNA sequence: TGCGCCAGCAGCCTACAGGGGAGTCCGAACACCGGGGAGCTGTTTTTT.

V is TRBV9 and J is TRBJ2-4; D perhaps matches TRBD2 (5 bases). This CDR3 contains 14 residues. Trimming removed 0 bases at V and 8 bases at J, with 12 bases between. Germline V lookup: CDR1 SGDLS, CDR2 YYNGEE. The chain's CDR3 is CASSVEREADIQYF. In DNA, the CDR3 is TGTGCCAGCAGCGTAGAGAGGGAAGCAGACATTCAGTACTTC.

CDR3 residues: CASSPFPAGNTEAFF. The CDR3 nucleotides read TGTGCCAGCTCACCATTTCCGGCAGGGAACACTGAAGCTTTCTTT. This chain uses TRBV18 with TRBJ1-1, with D uncertain. Germline V gene data show CDR1 as KGHSH and CDR2 as LQKENI. V lost 2 bases and J 1 base, leaving 11 bases between the germline ends. The CDR3 contains 15 residues.

This chain uses TRBV19 with TRBJ2-3; TRBD2 agrees at 11 bases. The V gene's germline CDR1 is LNHDA and CDR2 SQIVND (reference sequence). This CDR3 contains 13 residues. The CDR3: CAVAGGDTDTQYF. The CDR3 DNA is TGTGCAGTAGCGGGAGGGGACACAGATACGCAGTATTTT.

This sequence joins TRBV6-5 and TRBJ2-7; 7 positions match TRBD2. The CDR3 is made up of 15 amino acids. From germline, CDR1 is MNHEY and CDR2 SVGAGI. Losses at the gene ends were 0 bases for V and 4 bases for J; bases not matched to a gene: 6. The CDR3 protein is CASSYSGGSEYEQYF. As DNA, the CDR3 is TGTGCCAGCAGTTACTCGGGCGGGAGTGAATACGAGCAGTACTTC.

In nucleotides, the CDR3 is TGTGCCAGCAGCTTAGCGCTCCCAGGGGCCTCCGAGCAGTACTTC. Translation: CASSLALPGASEQYF. The chain employs TRBV7-7 and TRBJ2-7; possible D gene TRBD1, 6 bases. The V end was cut by 0 bases, the J end by 6 bases, with 15 bases between. The V gene's germline CDR1 is SSHAT and CDR2 FNYEAQ (reference sequence). The CDR3 consists of 15 residues.

This clone was picked up a small number of times. V usage is TRBV5-1 and J usage is TRBJ2-7; TRBD2 agrees at 13 bases. J lost 2 bases, V lost 2 bases, and 13 bases had no gene match. The CDR3 has 19 amino acids. Germline V gene lookup returns CDR1 SGHRS and CDR2 YFSETQ. CDR3 region: CASSLYPGLAGLRTYEQYF. CDR3 nucleotides: TGCGCCAGCAGCTTATATCCGGGACTAGCGGGACTACGTACCTACGAGCAGTACTTC. The variable domain in full, completed from reference TRBV5-1 and TRBJ2-7, reads KAGVTQTPRYLIKTRGQQVTLSCSPISGHRSVSWYQQTPGQGLQFLFEYFSETQRNKGNFPGRFSGRQFSNSRSEMNVSTLELGDSALYLCASSLYPGLAGLRTYEQYFGPGTRLTVT.

V gene TRBV2 combines with J gene TRBJ2-3; D is undetermined. V was pared by 6 bases and J by 1 base, with 14 bases between. Per the germline V gene, CDR1 is SNHLY and CDR2 is FYNNEI. The CDR3 sequence is 15 residues long. DNA for the CDR3: TGTGCCAGCAGCACCACTACTACCCGCACAGATACGCAGTATTTT. Protein product: CASSTTTTRTDTQYF.

The V and J genes are TRBV19 and TRBJ2-7; a weak D match, TRBD2 (6 bases). CDR1 is LNHDA, CDR2 SQIVND, per germline (reference sequence). V lost 4 bases and J lost 7, with 17 bases in between. The CDR3 loop spans 14 amino acids. DNA for the CDR3: TGTGCCAGTAGTACCCCGGGACTCTTTGCGGAGCAGTACTTC. Translating gives CASSTPGLFAEQYF.

The V gene is TRBV5-8, the J gene TRBJ2-1, with D possibly being TRBD1 (6 bases). Germline values: CDR1 SGHTS, CDR2 YDEGEE. Between the trimmed V and J ends, which lost 0 bases and 2 bases, there was a span of 12 bases. The CDR3 covers 16 residues. The CDR3 spells CASSLGHRAPYNEQFF. The CDR3 region has the DNA TGTGCCAGCAGCTTGGGCCACAGGGCCCCCTACAATGAGCAGTTCTTC. Together with reference TRBV5-8 and TRBJ2-1, the CDR3 gives the full variable domain: EAGVTQSPTHLIKTRGQQATLRCSPISGHTSVYWYQQALGLGLQFLLWYDEGEERNRGNFPPRFSGRQFPNYSSELNVNALELEDSALYLCASSLGHRAPYNEQFFGPGTRLTVL.

The chain couples TRBV5-1 to TRBJ1-1; D not resolved. Germline V gene data show CDR1 as SGHRS and CDR2 as YFSETQ. The CDR3 covers 15 residues. V was cut by 0 bases and J by 1 base, with 10 bases left in between. CDR3 protein: CASSLVGVPNTEAFF. Here the CDR3 DNA reads TGCGCCAGCAGCTTGGTCGGGGTGCCGAACACTGAAGCTTTCTTT.

The chain links TRBV2 to TRBJ1-1, with D hard to call. CDR1 SNHLY and CDR2 FYNNEI come from the germline V gene. V lost 5 bases and J lost 4, with 5 bases in between. This CDR3 has 11 residues. CDR3 sequence: CASSSFTEAFF. The CDR3 DNA is TGTGCCAGCAGTTCCTTCACTGAAGCTTTCTTT.

This clone was counted once. This chain uses TRBV5-1 with TRBJ2-4; no firm D call. V was clipped by 4 bases and J by 3 bases, with 11 bases between them. The length of the CDR3 is 14 residues. Germline lookup yields CDR1 SGHRS and CDR2 YFSETQ. As DNA, the CDR3 is TGCGCCAGCAGCCAAGACACCGGCAAAAACATTCAGTACTTC. Translation gives CASSQDTGKNIQYF.

This chain uses TRBV3-1 (or the pseudogene TRBV3-2) with TRBJ2-1; 9 positions match TRBD1. Germline-derived CDR1 and CDR2 are LGHDT and YNNKEL (reference sequence). J gave up 9 bases and V 3 bases, and 9 bases lay outside the gene matches. This CDR3 contains 15 residues. The CDR3 spells CASSQRDRVLGEQFF. CDR3 DNA: TGTGCCAGCAGCCAGCGGGACAGGGTACTGGGTGAGCAGTTCTTC.

This clone was detected only a few times. The chain employs TRBV7-2 and TRBJ2-5; maybe TRBD1 (6 bases). CDR1 SGHTA and CDR2 FQGNSA come from the germline V gene. The CDR3 has 15 residues. The V end was cut by 0 bases, the J end by 5 bases, with 13 bases between. The CDR3 coding sequence is TGTGCCAGCAGCTTAGCGGGACATGCCTTGGAGACCCAGTACTTC. This sequence encodes CASSLAGHALETQYF. The variable domain in full, completed from reference TRBV7-2 and TRBJ2-5, reads GAGVSQSPSNKVTEKGKDVELRCDPISGHTALYWYRQSLGQGLEFLIYFQGNSAPDKSGLPSDRFSAERTGGSVSTLTIQRTQQEDSAVYLCASSLAGHALETQYFGPGTRLLVL.

The V gene is TRBV7-2, the J gene TRBJ1-5; no clear D. CDR3 size: 12 residues. Trimming took off 5 bases at V and 5 bases at J, with 7 bases between the two ends. Germline V gene sequence: CDR1 SGHTA, CDR2 FQGNSA. The CDR3 loop reads CASSDRDQPQHF. The CDR3 coding sequence is TGTGCCAGCAGCGATCGAGATCAGCCCCAGCATTTT.

For the CDR3, the DNA is TGCAGTGCGAACGAGGAGACCCAGTACTTC. This sequence encodes CSANEETQYF. The rearrangement joins TRBV20-1 to TRBJ2-5; D unclear. The germline V and J ends were trimmed by 6 bases and 5 bases, with 7 bases remaining between them. The CDR3 sequence is 10 residues long. The V gene's germline CDR1 is DFQATT and CDR2 SNEGSKA (reference sequence).

The rearrangement uses TRBV5-1 and TRBJ2-4; tentative D call: TRBD1 (6 bases). Germline loops: CDR1 SGHRS, CDR2 YFSETQ. CDR3 size: 15 residues. Trimming removed 1 base at V and 3 bases at J, with 11 bases between. CDR3 region: CASSLSTRGKNIQYF. CDR3 coding DNA: TGCGCCAGCAGCTTGTCGACCAGGGGCAAAAACATTCAGTACTTC. The full variable domain, its missing parts supplied by reference TRBV5-1 and TRBJ2-4, is KAGVTQTPRYLIKTRGQQVTLSCSPISGHRSVSWYQQTPGQGLQFLFEYFSETQRNKGNFPGRFSGRQFSNSRSEMNVSTLELGDSALYLCASSLSTRGKNIQYFGAGTRLSVL.

The V call is TRBV7-9, the J call TRBJ1-2; no firm D call. Germline CDR1 and CDR2: SEHNR and FQNEAQ (reference sequence). Trimming pared 5 bases from V and 4 bases from J, leaving 11 bases between. There are 13 residues in the CDR3. The CDR3, as DNA: TGTGCCAGCAGCCCCCCCGAGGCCTATGGCTACACCTTC. Translated: CASSPPEAYGYTF.

The chain recombines TRBV7-2 with TRBJ2-1; 10 nucleotides agree with TRBD2. The V segment lost 5 bases and the J segment 2 bases; nucleotides outside the gene matches: 3. This CDR3 has 15 amino acids. From germline, CDR1 is SGHTA and CDR2 FQGNSA. The chain's CDR3 is CASSPGTSAYNEQFF. The DNA of the CDR3 is TGTGCCAGCAGCCCAGGGACTAGCGCCTACAATGAGCAGTTCTTC.

This chain uses TRBV10-3 with TRBJ1-2; weak D call: TRBD1 (5 bases). V was trimmed by 3 bases and J by 4 bases, leaving 15 bases between them. Germline CDR1 is ENHRY and CDR2 is SYGVKD. The CDR3 loop spans 15 amino acids. In DNA, the CDR3 is TGTGCCATCAGTGACGGGACTTCCGTGGGCTATGGCTACACCTTC. Amino acids: CAISDGTSVGYGYTF.

This clone turned up a few times. V usage is TRBV30 and J usage is TRBJ2-5; D is perhaps TRBD1 (6 bases). V lost 2 bases, J lost 1 base, and 8 bases lay in between. The CDR3 has 13 amino acids. The V gene's germline CDR1 is GTSNPN and CDR2 SVGIG (reference sequence). CDR3 amino acids: CAWSRGIQETQYF. CDR3 nucleotides: TGTGCCTGGAGTAGGGGGATCCAAGAGACCCAGTACTTC.

Note on this clone: This same CDR3 is encoded by further DNA sequences in the sample. The chain has TRBV9 and TRBJ2-7; maybe TRBD1 (6 bases). The CDR3 contains 14 residues. Germline V lookup: CDR1 SGDLS, CDR2 YYNGEE. Trimming took 0 bases from V and 2 from J, leaving 9 bases between them. As DNA, the CDR3 is TGTGCCAGCAGCGTAGGAACAGGGACCTACGAGCAGTACTTC. Protein: CASSVGTGTYEQYF.

V and J are TRBV10-2 and TRBJ1-2, with D maybe TRBD1 (5 bases). CDR3 length: 12 amino acids. Trimming removed 2 bases from V and 7 bases from J, with 8 bases in between. Germline V lookup: CDR1 WSHSY, CDR2 SAAADI. CDR3 residues: CASSEGGTGYTF. The CDR3 bases are TGCGCCAGCAGTGAGGGCGGGACTGGCTACACCTTC.

V usage is TRBV5-1 and J usage is TRBJ2-7, with TRBD2 identical over 7 bases. From germline, CDR1 is SGHRS and CDR2 YFSETQ. The CDR3 totals 15 residues. Trimming took 3 bases from V and 0 from J; bases not matched to a gene: 6. CDR3 bases: TGCGCCAGCAGCTCCGGGGACTACCTCTCCTACGAGCAGTACTTC. As protein: CASSSGDYLSYEQYF.

The chain combines TRBV28 with TRBJ2-7; D is ambiguous. Trimming removed 1 base at V and 4 bases at J, with 5 bases between. CDR3 length: 12 amino acids. The germline gives CDR1 MDHEN, CDR2 SYDVKM. The CDR3 DNA is TGTGCCAGCAGTTTATCAGGTTACGAGCAGTACTTC. Amino acids: CASSLSGYEQYF.

V usage is TRBV25-1 and J usage is TRBJ1-6; maybe TRBD1 (6 bases). Deletions cut 6 bases from V and 0 bases from J, with 12 bases between. Germline CDR1 is MGHDK and CDR2 is SYGVNS. CDR3 length: 16 amino acids. The CDR3 DNA reads as TGTGCCAGCAGCCCCACAGGGAGCTCCTATAATTCACCCCTCCACTTT. Translated, it gives CASSPTGSSYNSPLHF.